Detailed here is one T cell receptor beta chain. This specimen comes from a study of blood T cell repertoires in COVID-19. The CDR3 length is 15 residues. Deletions cut 0 bases from V and 5 bases from J, with 12 bases between. Germline V gives CDR1 SGHRS, CDR2 YFSETQ. The table came from immunoSEQ multiplex PCR; TCRdb's copy has only in-frame clones and leaves some out. The sample shows about 310,000 clones, 75% to 90% of them seen only once. Sequencing was done on a sample of PBMCs or T cells enriched from blood (not recorded which). The sequence was obtained from a woman aged 40 to 55 who had recovered from COVID-19. The chain uses TRBV5-1 and TRBJ1-5; weak D call: TRBD1 (5 bases). As DNA, the CDR3 is TGCGCCAGCAGCTTGGGGGTAGGGGCGCATCAGCCCCAGCATTTT. Protein: CASSLGVGAHQPQHF.